This T cell receptor (beta chain) came from a study of T cell responses to AZD1222 COVID-19 vaccine. Study-level findings and limits: Donors were chiefly white British, with a greater number of females, and clonal diversity was perhaps underestimated. Only a handful of individuals given AZD1222 were seropositive at baseline.

The repertoire was sequenced with immunoSEQ multiplex PCR; TCRdb's copy has only in-frame clones and lacks some. The table lists 75,000 to 95,000 clones, roughly 90% of them singletons. Turning to this clone: Its matching antigen is unknown.

The length of the CDR3 is 15 residues. Germline V gene lookup returns CDR1 MGHRA and CDR2 YSYEKL. V shed 8 bases and J shed 2 bases, with 15 bases lying between them. Sequencing was performed on peripheral blood, taken on day 0 of AZD1222 vaccination. The sequence derives from an adult in good health. The chain combines TRBV4-1 with TRBJ2-2; D is perhaps TRBD2 (5 bases). CDR3 region: CASSPAADNTGELFF. Written as DNA, the CDR3 is TGCGCCAGCTCGCCAGCAGCGGACAACACCGGGGAGCTGTTTTTT.